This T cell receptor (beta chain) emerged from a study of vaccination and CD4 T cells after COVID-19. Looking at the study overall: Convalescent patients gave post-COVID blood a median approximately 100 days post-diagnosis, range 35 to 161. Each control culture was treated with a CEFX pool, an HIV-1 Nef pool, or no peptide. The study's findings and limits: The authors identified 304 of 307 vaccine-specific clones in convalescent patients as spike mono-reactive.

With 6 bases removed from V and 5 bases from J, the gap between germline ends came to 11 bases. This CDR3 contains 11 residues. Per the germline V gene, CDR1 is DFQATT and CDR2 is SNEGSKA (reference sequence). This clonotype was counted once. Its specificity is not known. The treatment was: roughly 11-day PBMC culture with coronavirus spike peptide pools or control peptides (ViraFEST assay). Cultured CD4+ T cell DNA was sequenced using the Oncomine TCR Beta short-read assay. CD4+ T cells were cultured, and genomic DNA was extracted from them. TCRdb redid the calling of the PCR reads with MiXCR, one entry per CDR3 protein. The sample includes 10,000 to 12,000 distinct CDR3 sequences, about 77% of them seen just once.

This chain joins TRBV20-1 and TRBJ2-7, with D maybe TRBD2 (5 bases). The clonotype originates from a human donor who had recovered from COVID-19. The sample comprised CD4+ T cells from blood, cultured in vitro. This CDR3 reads CSARTSHEQYF. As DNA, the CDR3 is TGCAGTGCAAGAACTAGTCACGAGCAGTACTTC.